Listed here are 24 T cell receptor beta chains from one sample, sequenced in a study of quantifying T cell responses using KT2 cells. Study background: RNA was reverse transcribed with TCR alpha and beta constant-region primers.

Each cDNA got a UMI-containing oligo ligated at its 3' end. First-round PCR used three to five cycles and beta primers RC1.1 and RC1.2 covering TRBC1 and TRBC2. TCRdb recomputed calls from the UMI-ligation and nested PCR reads with MiXCR, one row per CDR3 protein. The table records about 30,000 distinct CDR3 sequences, about 7.3% of them present only once. Sequencing was performed on PBMCs spiked with cells of the T cell clone KT2. The source of these receptors is a human donor.

This clonotype was found many times. The CDR3 region has the DNA TGTGCCAGCAGCTTGGAGTCCCCTGCGGGAGTAGGGACAGATACGCAGTATTTT. Translating it yields CASSLESPAGVGTDTQYF. V usage is TRBV5-6 and J usage is TRBJ2-3; 7 bases fit TRBD2. The V segment lost 0 bases and the J segment 3 bases; nucleotides outside the gene matches: 13. From germline, CDR1 is SGHDT and CDR2 YYEEEE. The length of the CDR3 is 18 residues. Supplemented by reference TRBV5-6 and TRBJ2-3, the full variable domain reads DAGVTQSPTHLIKTRGQQVTLRCSPKSGHDTVSWYQQALGQGPQFIFQYYEEEERQRGNFPDRFSGHQFPNYSSELNVNALLLGDSALYLCASSLESPAGVGTDTQYFGPGTRLTVL.

At least ten counts were recorded for this clonotype. J is TRBJ2-7 and V is TRBV5-1; D call uncertain. CDR3 length: 14 residues. The germline CDR1 and CDR2 sequences are SGHRS and YFSETQ. V gave up 2 bases and J gave up 0 bases, with 9 bases separating them. In DNA, the CDR3 is TGCGCCAGCAGCTTTGTTCGGAGCTCCTACGAGCAGTACTTC. Amino acid sequence: CASSFVRSSYEQYF.

This clonotype was counted ten times or more. The rearrangement links TRBV29-1 to TRBJ1-4; D uncertain. V lost 1 base and J lost 0, with 6 bases in between. The CDR3 is made up of 14 amino acids. In germline, CDR1 is SQVTM, CDR2 ANQGSEA. In DNA form, the CDR3 reads TGCAGCGTTGAAGGGTCTGCAACTAATGAAAAACTGTTTTTT. Translated: CSVEGSATNEKLFF.

This clonotype has more than one count but fewer than ten. CDR3 sequence reads: CASSLLLTPYEQYF. CDR3 DNA sequence: TGTGCCAGCAGTTTACTCCTAACTCCCTACGAGCAGTACTTC. The rearrangement links TRBV12-3 or TRBV12-4 to TRBJ2-7, with D unresolved. The CDR3 is 14 residues long. V shed 2 bases and J shed 2 bases, with 10 bases lying between them.

In this sample, this clonotype turned up many times. This rearrangement joins TRBV6-2 or TRBV6-3 to TRBJ2-3; 8 bases are shared with TRBD2. Germline values: CDR1 MNHEY, CDR2 SVGEGT. The CDR3 is 13 residues long. Trimming cost V 6 bases and J 5 bases; bases outside gene matches: 4. The CDR3 nucleotides are TGTGCCAGCAGCGGGAGGGCTTTAGATACGCAGTATTTT. Encoded protein: CASSGRALDTQYF.

This clonotype was seen many times. The gene calls are TRBV6-1 and TRBJ2-7; no reliable D call. Germline V gene data show CDR1 as MNHNS and CDR2 as SASEGT. The CDR3 totals 14 residues. With 6 bases removed from V and 5 bases from J, the gap between germline ends came to 17 bases. The CDR3 sequence is CASSPERPRHEQYF. CDR3 DNA sequence: TGTGCCAGCAGCCCGGAACGGCCGCGCCACGAGCAGTACTTC.

The table lists this clonotype with a few counts. The gene calls are TRBV20-1 and TRBJ2-3; 9 nucleotides agree with TRBD2. Germline CDR1 and CDR2: DFQATT and SNEGSKA (reference sequence). CDR3 length: 16 amino acids. V shed 0 bases and J 4 bases; nucleotides not matched to a gene: 8. This CDR3 is CSARDIERGEADTQYF. CDR3 coding DNA: TGCAGTGCTAGAGATATTGAGCGGGGGGAGGCAGATACGCAGTATTTT.

This clonotype was seen at least ten times. J is TRBJ2-1 and V is TRBV29-1; TRBD1 might be the D (6 bases). Germline CDR1 SQVTM, CDR2 ANQGSEA. This CDR3 comprises 12 residues. Trimming shortened V by 5 bases and J by 7 bases, and 12 bases separated the two germline ends. The CDR3 DNA sequence: TGCAGCGTTCCAGGGCAGGGGAATGAGCAGTTCTTC. It yields the protein CSVPGQGNEQFF.

This clonotype showed up many times. The chain is built from TRBV29-1 and TRBJ1-1; D ambiguous. Looked up from germline, CDR1 is SQVTM and CDR2 is ANQGSEA. This CDR3 contains 17 residues. V lost 4 bases and J lost 2, with 23 bases in between. The chain's CDR3 is CSVVRRPSSEKNTEAFF. CDR3 sequence (DNA): TGCAGCGTTGTCCGCCGCCCAAGTTCGGAAAAAAACACTGAAGCTTTCTTT.

V is TRBV20-1 and J is TRBJ2-3, with 7 bases aligning to TRBD1. Unmatched junction bases numbered 13, after V lost 0 bases and J lost 4 bases. CDR1 is DFQATT, CDR2 SNEGSKA, per germline (reference sequence). The CDR3 has 17 amino acids. The CDR3 loop reads CSARDHRRQGKADTQYF. The CDR3 DNA reads as TGCAGTGCTAGAGATCATCGGCGACAGGGAAAGGCAGATACGCAGTATTTT.

The chain has TRBV27 and TRBJ2-6; D is uncertain. V lost 4 bases, J lost 0 bases, and 4 bases lay in between. This CDR3 region has 14 residues. In germline, CDR1 is MNHEY, CDR2 SMNVEV (reference sequence). The CDR3 nucleotides are TGTGCCAGCAGTTCAAGCTCTGGGGCCAACGTCCTGACTTTC. Translation: CASSSSSGANVLTF.

This chain joins TRBV9 and TRBJ2-5; TRBD2 is a possible D gene (6 bases). Per germline, CDR1 SGDLS and CDR2 YYNGEE. Trimming removed 4 bases at V and 7 bases at J, with 17 bases between. This CDR3 has 14 residues. CDR3 sequence (DNA): TGTGCCAGCAGCTCCGGGACTGGAGGCCGGACCCAGTACTTC. Amino acid sequence: CASSSGTGGRTQYF.

At least ten counts were recorded for this clonotype. The chain is built from TRBV20-1 and TRBJ1-5; D gene unclear. Germline-derived CDR1 and CDR2 are DFQATT and SNEGSKA (reference sequence). This CDR3 contains 13 residues. The V end was cut by 4 bases, the J end by 9 bases, with 16 bases between. The CDR3 here is CSAIGIIKAPQHF. The CDR3 DNA reads as TGCAGTGCTATAGGCATAATTAAGGCGCCCCAGCATTTT.

Ten or more counts support this clonotype. V gene TRBV11-1 combines with J gene TRBJ2-2, with D perhaps matching TRBD1 (5 bases). Germline V CDR1 and CDR2: SGHAT, FQDESV (reference sequence). V was pared by 2 bases and J by 1 base, with 14 bases between. This CDR3 is built from 17 residues. CDR3 protein: CASSLIGDFGNTGELFF. CDR3 bases: TGTGCCAGCAGCTTAATAGGGGATTTCGGGAACACCGGGGAGCTGTTTTTT.

This clonotype was counted ten times or more. CDR3 sequence: CAWSVIETKGSPEAFF. Here the CDR3 DNA reads TGTGCCTGGAGCGTAATCGAGACCAAGGGGTCGCCTGAAGCTTTCTTT. The rearrangement links TRBV30 to TRBJ1-1; tentatively, D is TRBD1 (5 bases). Trimming stripped 3 bases from V and 6 bases from J, with 23 bases between. CDR1 GTSNPN and CDR2 SVGIG come from the germline V gene (reference sequence). The CDR3 length is 16 residues.

The genes are TRBV11-3 and TRBJ2-1; D is ambiguous. Germline V CDR1 and CDR2: SGHNT, YENEEA. This CDR3 contains 13 residues. V lost 0 bases and J lost 5, with 5 bases in between. For the CDR3, the DNA is TGTGCCAGCAGCTTAGATGGGCACAATGAGCAGTTCTTC. Protein product: CASSLDGHNEQFF.

This clonotype appeared many times. The J gene is TRBJ1-1, the V gene TRBV29-1; D remains ambiguous. The V and J ends lost 4 bases and 3 bases respectively, with 12 bases between them. CDR1 is SQVTM and CDR2 is ANQGSEA in the germline V gene. The CDR3 is made up of 13 amino acids. The CDR3 region is CSVADPMDTEAFF. The CDR3 coding sequence is TGCAGCGTTGCGGACCCCATGGACACTGAAGCTTTCTTT.

At least ten counts were recorded for this clonotype. The rearrangement uses TRBV5-1 and TRBJ2-1; 10 nucleotides align to TRBD1. The CDR3 loop spans 16 amino acids. CDR1 is SGHRS, CDR2 YFSETQ, per germline. The V segment lost 2 bases and the J segment 7 bases; nucleotides outside the gene matches: 9. CDR3 in DNA: TGCGCCAGCAGCTTAAGGGACAGGGGATTCGCGAATGAGCAGTTCTTC. Translating gives CASSLRDRGFANEQFF.

V and J are TRBV7-3 and TRBJ2-2; 8 nucleotides match TRBD2. The CDR3 length is 14 residues. Looked up from germline, CDR1 is SGHTA and CDR2 is FQGTGA. DNA of the CDR3: TGTGCTTCGCGGGGGGCACTATACACCGGGGAGCTGTTTTTT. Protein: CASRGALYTGELFF. The variable domain in full, with the rest retrieved from reference TRBV7-3 and TRBJ2-2, is GAGVSQTPSNKVTEKGKYVELRCDPISGHTALYWYRQSLGQGPEFLIYFQGTGAADDSGLPNDRFFAVRPEGSVSTLKIQRTERGDSAVYLCASRGALYTGELFFGEGSRLTVL.

This clonotype was observed at least ten times. V usage is TRBV3-1 and J usage is TRBJ2-7; 8 bases are shared with TRBD1. The CDR3 runs 14 residues. V gave up 3 bases and J gave up 4 bases; unmatched junction bases: 5. Per germline, CDR1 LGHDT and CDR2 YNNKEL (reference sequence). CDR3 sequence: CASSHPGGAYEQYF. CDR3 in DNA: TGTGCCAGCAGCCACCCAGGGGGCGCATACGAGCAGTACTTC.

This clonotype was picked up many times. This chain links TRBV9 with TRBJ1-1; the match to TRBD1 covers 8 bases. CDR1 is SGDLS and CDR2 is YYNGEE in the germline V gene. This CDR3 region has 16 residues. Trimming took 0 bases from V and 6 from J; bases not matched to a gene: 10. The CDR3 loop reads CASSVATTGTGAEAFF. The DNA of the CDR3 is TGTGCCAGCAGCGTAGCTACAACCGGGACAGGTGCTGAAGCTTTCTTT.

This clonotype has only a few counts. The chain couples TRBV24-1 to TRBJ2-2; no clear D. This CDR3 has 11 residues. Trimming removed 5 bases from V and 9 bases from J, with 6 bases in between. Germline V gene sequence: CDR1 KGHDR, CDR2 SFDVKD. For the CDR3, the DNA is TGTGCCACCAGTGCTCGGCGGGAGCTGTTTTTT. Translation gives CATSARRELFF.

This clonotype was counted at least ten times. The chain has TRBV7-9 and TRBJ2-2, with 8 bases identical to TRBD1. Germline CDR1 is SEHNR and CDR2 is FQNEAQ (reference sequence). V shed 2 bases, J shed 4 bases, and the junction held 0 bases outside the gene matches. This CDR3 has 14 amino acids. CDR3 bases: TGTGCCAGCAGCTTAACAGGGGGCACCGGGGAGCTGTTTTTT. Translating it yields CASSLTGGTGELFF.

The chain recombines TRBV2 with TRBJ2-2; possible D gene TRBD1, 5 bases. Germline CDR1 and CDR2: SNHLY and FYNNEI. CDR3 size: 14 residues. The ends were cut back, 4 bases at V and 7 bases at J, with 13 bases in the middle. The CDR3 loop is CASSVQGWSGELFF. The CDR3 region has the DNA TGTGCCAGCAGTGTTCAGGGTTGGAGCGGGGAGCTGTTTTTT.